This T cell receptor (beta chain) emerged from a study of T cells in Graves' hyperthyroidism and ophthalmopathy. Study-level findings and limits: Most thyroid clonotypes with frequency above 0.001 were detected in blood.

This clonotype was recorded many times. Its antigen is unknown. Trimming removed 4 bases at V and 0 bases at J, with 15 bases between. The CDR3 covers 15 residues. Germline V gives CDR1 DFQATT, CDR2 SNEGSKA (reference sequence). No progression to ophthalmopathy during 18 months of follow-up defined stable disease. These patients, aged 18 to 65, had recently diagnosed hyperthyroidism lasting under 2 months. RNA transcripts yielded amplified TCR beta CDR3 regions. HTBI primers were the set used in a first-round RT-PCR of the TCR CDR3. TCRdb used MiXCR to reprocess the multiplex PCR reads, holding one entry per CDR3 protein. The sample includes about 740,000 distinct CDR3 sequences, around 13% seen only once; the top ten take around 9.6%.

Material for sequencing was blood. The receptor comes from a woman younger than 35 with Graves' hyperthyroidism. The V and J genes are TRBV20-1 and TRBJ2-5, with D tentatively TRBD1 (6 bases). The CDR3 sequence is CSAIVPGHYQETQYF. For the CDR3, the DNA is TGCAGTGCTATAGTTCCGGGACACTACCAAGAGACCCAGTACTTC.